This paragraph reports one T cell receptor (beta chain). Antigen: not known. These data belong to a study of blood T cells in healthy people across ages. Study-wide points: Across the age range, TCR beta diversity per million T cells fell in a roughly linear way. Observed TCR beta diversity showed a strong correlation with the percentage of naive T cells as measured by flow cytometry.

With a J-beta primer mix and a sample-barcoded 5' primer, a second PCR ran about 7 to 12 cycles. Each TCR beta cDNA got a 12-nucleotide random molecular identifier. One entry per CDR3 protein, called by TCRdb with MiXCR from the 5' RACE reads. The table includes around 1,000,000 distinct CDR3 sequences, roughly two fifths detected once. The germline V gene encodes CDR1 KGHDR and CDR2 SFDVKD. This CDR3 comprises 13 residues. V lost 9 bases and J 6 bases, leaving 15 bases between the germline ends. The chain joins TRBV24-1 to TRBJ2-3; D is unclear. The specimen was blood. The receptor was derived from a man aged 18-30 years in good health. The CDR3 loop reads CATQGGVGDTQYF. CDR3 bases: TGTGCCACCCAAGGCGGAGTAGGCGATACGCAGTATTTT.